This T cell receptor (beta chain) was recorded in a study of identical twins. Each cDNA held unique molecular identifiers, and template switching gave it a universal primer site. TCRdb re-called the 5' RACE reads with MiXCR, one entry per CDR3 protein. The table includes approximately 470,000 distinct CDR3 sequences, 13% to 15% detected once. This clonotype was seen many times. The J segment lost 6 bases and the V segment lost 7 bases, leaving 11 bases of the junction unmatched. This CDR3 is built from 15 residues. These sequences were also reported in another study, on yellow fever vaccine responses in identical twins. That paper states: In identical twins, vaccine T cell responses appeared partly shared and partly individual.

The rearrangement links TRBV12-3 or TRBV12-4 to TRBJ2-1; 8 bases match TRBD2. The sequence was obtained from a woman aged 18-29 years in good health. Sequencing was performed on CD4+ T cells sorted from blood. This CDR3 is CASTYRATSGNEQFF. The DNA for the CDR3 is TGTGCCAGCACCTACCGAGCCACTAGCGGCAATGAGCAGTTCTTC.